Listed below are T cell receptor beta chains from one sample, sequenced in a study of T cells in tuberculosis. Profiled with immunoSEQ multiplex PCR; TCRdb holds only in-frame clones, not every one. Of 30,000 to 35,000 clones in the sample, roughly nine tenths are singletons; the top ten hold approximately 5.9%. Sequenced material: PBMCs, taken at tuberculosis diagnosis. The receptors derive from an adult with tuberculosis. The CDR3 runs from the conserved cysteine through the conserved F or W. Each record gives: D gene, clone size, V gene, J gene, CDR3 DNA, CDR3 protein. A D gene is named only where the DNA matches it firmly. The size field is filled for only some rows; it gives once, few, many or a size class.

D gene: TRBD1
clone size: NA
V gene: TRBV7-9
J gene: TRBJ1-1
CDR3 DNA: TGTGCCAGCAGCCCGCGCAGGGGGGTGAGCACTGAAGCTTTCTTT
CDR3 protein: CASSPRRGVSTEAFF

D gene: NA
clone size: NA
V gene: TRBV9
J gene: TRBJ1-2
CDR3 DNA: TGTGCCAGCAGCGTAGGTGATTCAGGGGATGGCTACACCTTC
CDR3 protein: CASSVGDSGDGYTF

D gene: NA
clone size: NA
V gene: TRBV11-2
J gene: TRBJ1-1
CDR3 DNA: TGTGCCAGCAGCTTAGGCAGGGATGAAGCTTTCTTT
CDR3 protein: CASSLGRDEAFF

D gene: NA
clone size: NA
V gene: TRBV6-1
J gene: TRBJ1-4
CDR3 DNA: TGTGCCAGCTGCAGGGGTTGGGATGAAAAACTGTTTTTT
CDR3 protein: CASCRGWDEKLFF

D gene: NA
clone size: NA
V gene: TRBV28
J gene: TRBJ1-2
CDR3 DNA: TGTGCCAGCAGTGGGGGGGGTGGCGGGAAGAACTATGGCTACACCTTC
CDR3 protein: CASSGGGGGKNYGYTF

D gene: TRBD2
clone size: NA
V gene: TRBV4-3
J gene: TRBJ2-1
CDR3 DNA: TGCGCCAGCAGCCAAGCAGAGCTAGCGGGAGACCATGAGCAGTTCTTC
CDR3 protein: CASSQAELAGDHEQFF

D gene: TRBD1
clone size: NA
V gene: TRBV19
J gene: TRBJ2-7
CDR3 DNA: TGTGCCAGTAGTCGACAGGGGACGGGTAAGCAGTACTTC
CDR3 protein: CASSRQGTGKQYF

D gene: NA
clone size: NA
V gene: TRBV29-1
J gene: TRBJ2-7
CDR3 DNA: TGCAGCGCCAGAGGGTCATCCGAGCAGTACTTC
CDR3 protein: CSARGSSEQYF

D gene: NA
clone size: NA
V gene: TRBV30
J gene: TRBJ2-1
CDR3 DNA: TGTGCCTGGGGCCTAACGGGACTGGCGGGTGGTGAGCAGTTCTTC
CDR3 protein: CAWGLTGLAGGEQFF

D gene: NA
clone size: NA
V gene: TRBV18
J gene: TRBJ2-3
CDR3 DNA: TGTGCCAGCTCTCAAACGGACGGGGGAATTTCAGATACGCAGTATTTT
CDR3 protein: CASSQTDGGISDTQYF

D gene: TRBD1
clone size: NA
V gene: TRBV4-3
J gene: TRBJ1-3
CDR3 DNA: TGCGCCAGCAGCCCCGGGACAGGGGGAAACACCATATATTTT
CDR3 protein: CASSPGTGGNTIYF

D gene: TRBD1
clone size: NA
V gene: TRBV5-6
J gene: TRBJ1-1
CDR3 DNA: TGTGCCAGCAGCTGGGACAGGGATGAAGCTTTCTTT
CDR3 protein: CASSWDRDEAFF

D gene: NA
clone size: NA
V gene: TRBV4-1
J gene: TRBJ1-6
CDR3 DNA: TGCGCCAGCAGCCAAGTGGACATGGGGTTCCCCAATTCACCCCTCCACTTT
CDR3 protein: CASSQVDMGFPNSPLHF

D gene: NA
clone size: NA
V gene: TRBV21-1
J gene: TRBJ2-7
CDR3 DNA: TGTGCCAGCACCTTTCGGGGGGGTGCCTACGAGCAGTACTTC
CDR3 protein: CASTFRGGAYEQYF

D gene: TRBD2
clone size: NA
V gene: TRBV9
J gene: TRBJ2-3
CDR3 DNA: TGTGCCAGCACCGGGACTAGCGGGGGCACAGATACGCAGTATTTT
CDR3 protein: CASTGTSGGTDTQYF

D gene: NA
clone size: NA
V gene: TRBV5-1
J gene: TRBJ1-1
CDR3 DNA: TGCGCCAGCAGCGTCAGAAAACCGAACACTGAAGCTTTCTTT
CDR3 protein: CASSVRKPNTEAFF

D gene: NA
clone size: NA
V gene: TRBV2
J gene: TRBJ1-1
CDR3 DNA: TGTGCCAGCATATCAGACAGGCACACTGAAGCTTTCTTT
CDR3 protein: CASISDRHTEAFF

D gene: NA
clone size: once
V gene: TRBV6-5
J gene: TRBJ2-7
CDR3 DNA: TGTGCCAGCAGTTACCAACAGGGCAACGAGCAGTACTTC
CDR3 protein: CASSYQQGNEQYF

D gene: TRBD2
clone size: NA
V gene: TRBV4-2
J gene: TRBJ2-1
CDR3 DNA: TGTGCCAGCAGCCAAAGACTAGCGGCCTTGGACGGTGATGAGCAGTTCTTC
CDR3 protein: CASSQRLAALDGDEQFF

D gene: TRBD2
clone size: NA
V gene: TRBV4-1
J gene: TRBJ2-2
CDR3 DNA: TGCGCCAGCAGCCTATCGGGACTAGCGGGAGGCCCCGGGGAGCTGTTTTTT
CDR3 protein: CASSLSGLAGGPGELFF

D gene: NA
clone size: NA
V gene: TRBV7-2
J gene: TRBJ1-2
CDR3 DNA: TGTGCCAGCAGCTTGAGTGAGACAAACTATGGCTACACCTTC
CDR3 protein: CASSLSETNYGYTF

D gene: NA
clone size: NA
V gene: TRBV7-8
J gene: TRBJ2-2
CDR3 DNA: TGTGCCAGCAGCCCCACCCCCAGAGGGCCAGAGACCGGGGAGCTGTTTTTT
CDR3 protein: CASSPTPRGPETGELFF

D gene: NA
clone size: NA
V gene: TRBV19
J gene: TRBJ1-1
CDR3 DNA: TGTGCCAGTAATGGGGGCCGGACTGAAGCTTTCTTT
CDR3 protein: CASNGGRTEAFF

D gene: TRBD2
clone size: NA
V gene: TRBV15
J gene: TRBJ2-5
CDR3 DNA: TGTGCCACCAGCACACCGACTAGCCTAGAGACCCAGTACTTC
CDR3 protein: CATSTPTSLETQYF

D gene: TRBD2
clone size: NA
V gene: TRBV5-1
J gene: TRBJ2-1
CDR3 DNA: TGCGCCAGCAGCTCCGGACTAGCGGGTGGTGAGCAGTTCTTC
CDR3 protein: CASSSGLAGGEQFF

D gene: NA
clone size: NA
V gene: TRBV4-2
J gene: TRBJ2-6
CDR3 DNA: TGTGCCAGCAGCCGAAGCAGGGCTGCGGGAGGGGCCAACGTCCTGACTTTC
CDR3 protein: CASSRSRAAGGANVLTF

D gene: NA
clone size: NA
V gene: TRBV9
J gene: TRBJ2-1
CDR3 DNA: TGTGCCAGCAGCGTAGGGTCGGGGGGCCACGGGAATGAGCAGTTCTTC
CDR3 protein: CASSVGSGGHGNEQFF

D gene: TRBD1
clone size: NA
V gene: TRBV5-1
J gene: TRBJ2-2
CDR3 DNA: TGCGCCAGCAGCATTGACAGGGGGTATACCGGGGAGCTGTTTTTT
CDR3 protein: CASSIDRGYTGELFF

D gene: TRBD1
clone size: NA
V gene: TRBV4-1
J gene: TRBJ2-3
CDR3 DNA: TGCGCCAGCAGCGACAGGGAAGGAGATACGCAGTATTTT
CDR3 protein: CASSDREGDTQYF

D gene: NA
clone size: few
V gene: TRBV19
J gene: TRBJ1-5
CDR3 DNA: TGTGCCAGTACCACCATCGACAGAGACGATCAGCCCCAGCATTTT
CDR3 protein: CASTTIDRDDQPQHF

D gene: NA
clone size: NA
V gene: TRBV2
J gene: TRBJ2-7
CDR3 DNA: TGTGCCAGCAGATGGAGGACTCTTAGCTCCTACGAGCAGTACTTC
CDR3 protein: CASRWRTLSSYEQYF

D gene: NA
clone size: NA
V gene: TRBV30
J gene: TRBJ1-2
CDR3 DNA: TGTGCCTGGAGATCGTCGCCGGGTAGTGGCTACACCTTC
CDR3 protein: CAWRSSPGSGYTF

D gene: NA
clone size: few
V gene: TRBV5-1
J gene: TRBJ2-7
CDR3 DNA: TGCGCCAGCAGCACGAGCTACGAGCAGTACTTC
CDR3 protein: CASSTSYEQYF